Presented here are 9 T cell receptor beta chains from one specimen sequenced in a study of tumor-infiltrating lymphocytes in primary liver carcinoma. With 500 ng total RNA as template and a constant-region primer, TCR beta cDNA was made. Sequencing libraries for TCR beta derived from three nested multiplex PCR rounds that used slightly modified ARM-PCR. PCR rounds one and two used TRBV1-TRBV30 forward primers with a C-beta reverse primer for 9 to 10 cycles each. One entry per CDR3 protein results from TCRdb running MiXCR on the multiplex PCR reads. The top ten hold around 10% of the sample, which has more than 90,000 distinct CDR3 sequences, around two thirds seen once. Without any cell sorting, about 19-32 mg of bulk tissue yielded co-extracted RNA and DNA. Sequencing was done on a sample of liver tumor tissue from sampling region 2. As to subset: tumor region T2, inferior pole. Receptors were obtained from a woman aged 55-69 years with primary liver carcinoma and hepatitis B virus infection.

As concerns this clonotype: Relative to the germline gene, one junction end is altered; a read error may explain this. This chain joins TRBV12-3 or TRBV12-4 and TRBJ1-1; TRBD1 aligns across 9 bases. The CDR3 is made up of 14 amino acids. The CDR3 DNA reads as TGCGCCAGCAGCGCACAAACAGGGGGCACTGTAGCTTTCTTT. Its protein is CASSAQTGGTVAFF.

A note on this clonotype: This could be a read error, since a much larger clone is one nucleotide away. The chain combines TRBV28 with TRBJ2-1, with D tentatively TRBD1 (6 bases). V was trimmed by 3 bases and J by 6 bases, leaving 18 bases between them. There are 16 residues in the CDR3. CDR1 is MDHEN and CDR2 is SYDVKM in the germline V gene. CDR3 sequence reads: CASSFRGLATGNEQFF. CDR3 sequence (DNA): TGTGCCAGCAGTTTCAGGGGTCTGGCGACGGGCAATGAGCAGTTCTTC.

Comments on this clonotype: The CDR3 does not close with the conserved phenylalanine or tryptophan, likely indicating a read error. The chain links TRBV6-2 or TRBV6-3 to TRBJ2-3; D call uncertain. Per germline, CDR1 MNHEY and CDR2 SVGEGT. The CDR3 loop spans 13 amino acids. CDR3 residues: CASCYADVVTQYL. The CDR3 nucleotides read TGTGCCAGCTGTTACGCTGACGTGGTTACGCAGTATCTT.

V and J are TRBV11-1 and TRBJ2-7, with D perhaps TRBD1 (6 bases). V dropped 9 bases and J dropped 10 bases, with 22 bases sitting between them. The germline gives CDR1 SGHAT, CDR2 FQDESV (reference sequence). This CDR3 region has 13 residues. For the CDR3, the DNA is TGTGCCAGGGGAAAAGGACAGCGAGCCTACCAGTACTTC. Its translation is CARGKGQRAYQYF.

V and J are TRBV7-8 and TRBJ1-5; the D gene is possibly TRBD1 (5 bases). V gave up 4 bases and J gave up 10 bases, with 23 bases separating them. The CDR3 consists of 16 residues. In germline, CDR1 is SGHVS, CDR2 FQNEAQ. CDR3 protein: CASSSLVGTSNRPQHF. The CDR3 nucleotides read TGTGCCAGCAGCTCGTTGGTGGGGACGAGCAATCGACCCCAGCATTTT.

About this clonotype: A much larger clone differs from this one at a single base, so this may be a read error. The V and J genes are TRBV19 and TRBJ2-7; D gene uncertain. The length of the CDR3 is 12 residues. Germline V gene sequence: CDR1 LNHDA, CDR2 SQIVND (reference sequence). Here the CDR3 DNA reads TGTGCCTGTAGTATCCTCGGTGGCGAGCAGTACTTC. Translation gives CACSILGGEQYF.

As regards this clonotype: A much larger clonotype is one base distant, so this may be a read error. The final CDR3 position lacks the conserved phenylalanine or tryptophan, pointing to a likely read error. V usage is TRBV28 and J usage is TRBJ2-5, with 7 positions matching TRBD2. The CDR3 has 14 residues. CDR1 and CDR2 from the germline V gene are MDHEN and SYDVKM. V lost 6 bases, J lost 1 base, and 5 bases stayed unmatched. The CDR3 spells CASRIGLGQETQYS. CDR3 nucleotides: TGTGCCAGCAGAATCGGACTAGGCCAAGAGACCCAGTACTCC.

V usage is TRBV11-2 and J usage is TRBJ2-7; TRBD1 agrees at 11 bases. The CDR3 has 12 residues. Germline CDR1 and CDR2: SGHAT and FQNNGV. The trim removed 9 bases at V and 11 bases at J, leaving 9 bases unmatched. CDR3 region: CASSMGQGDKYF. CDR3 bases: TGTGCCAGTAGCATGGGACAGGGGGATAAGTACTTC.

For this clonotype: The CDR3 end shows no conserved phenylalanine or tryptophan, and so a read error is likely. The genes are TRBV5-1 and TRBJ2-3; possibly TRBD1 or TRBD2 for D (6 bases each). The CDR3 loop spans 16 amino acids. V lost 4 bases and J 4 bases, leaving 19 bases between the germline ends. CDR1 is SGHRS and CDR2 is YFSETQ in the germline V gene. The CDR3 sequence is CASSMGSTGGPDTQYI. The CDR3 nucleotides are TGCGCCAGCAGCATGGGGTCGACCGGGGGCCCAGATACGCAGTATATT.